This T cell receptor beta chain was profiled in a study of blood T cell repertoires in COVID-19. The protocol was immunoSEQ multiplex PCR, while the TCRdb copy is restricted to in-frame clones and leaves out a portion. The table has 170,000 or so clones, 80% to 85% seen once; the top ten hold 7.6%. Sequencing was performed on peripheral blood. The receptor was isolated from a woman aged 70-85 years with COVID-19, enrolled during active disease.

In DNA form, the CDR3 reads TGTGCCAGCAGCCCCCAGGTGGGGCCGGTGTTTTTATCCACAGATACGCAGTATTTT. This gives the protein CASSPQVGPVFLSTDTQYF. The chain carries TRBV6-2 or TRBV6-3 and TRBJ2-3, with a weak D call TRBD1 (5 bases). The germline V gene encodes CDR1 MNHEY and CDR2 SVGEGT. The CDR3 totals 19 residues. The V and J ends lost 6 bases and 2 bases respectively, with 27 bases between them.